Listed below are T cell receptor beta chains from one sample, sequenced in a study of control samples from healthy donors and cancer patients. Generated by immunoSEQ multiplex PCR, the TCRdb table keeps only in-frame clones and is missing some. The sample lists about 270,000 clones; over 75% were seen once. The specimen was PBMCs. All receptors come from a woman aged 55-69 years with lung cancer. CDR3s include the opening cysteine and the closing phenylalanine or tryptophan. D genes are given only for firm matches. For some rows the clone size is stated as once, few or many, or as a class when expanded; others skip it.

j_call v_call clone_size d_call cdr3_nt cdr3_aa
TRBJ1-1 TRBV9 once - TGTGCCAGCAGCGTAGATATCTCAACGGGGAGGAACACTGAAGCTTTCTTT CASSVDISTGRNTEAFF
TRBJ2-7 TRBV2 - - TGTGCCAGCAGTGGACCCCTAGTTAACGAGCAGTACTTC CASSGPLVNEQYF
TRBJ1-4 TRBV3-1/TRBV3-2 few - TGTGCCAGCAGCCAAGGTCCTCTTGGGAATGAAAAACTGTTTTTT CASSQGPLGNEKLFF
TRBJ2-5 TRBV9 once TRBD1 TGTGCCAGCAGCGTAGACGTGACAGGGGAAGAGACCCAGTACTTC CASSVDVTGEETQYF
TRBJ2-7 TRBV5-4 - - TGTGCCAGCAGCTTGGGGATCTCCTACGAGCAGTACTTC CASSLGISYEQYF
TRBJ1-6 TRBV4-1 - TRBD1 TGCGCCAGCAGCCCTGGACAGGGGTGGAATTCACCCCTCCACTTT CASSPGQGWNSPLHF
TRBJ1-1 TRBV28 - - TGTGCCAGCACCTTATACTTAATGAACACTGAAGCTTTCTTT CASTLYLMNTEAFF
TRBJ1-1 TRBV2 - - TGTGCCAGCAGCCCCGATAGTAGGGCTGAAGCTTTCTTT CASSPDSRAEAFF
TRBJ1-2 TRBV5-1 - TRBD1 TGCGCCAGCAGCCCGACAGGGGAAGACTATGGCTACACCTTC CASSPTGEDYGYTF
TRBJ2-7 TRBV11-2 - - TGTGCCAGCAGCTTAGAGACCTACGAGCAGTACTTC CASSLETYEQYF
TRBJ2-7 TRBV5-6 - - TGTGCCAGCAGAAAAGGGGCGCTTCTTACCTACGAGCAGTACTTC CASRKGALLTYEQYF
TRBJ1-2 TRBV28 - - TGTGCCACCGGAGGACAGTCCTATGGCTACACCTTC CATGGQSYGYTF
TRBJ1-6 TRBV30 - TRBD1 TGTGCCTGGGGACAGGGGGAGCCCCTCCACTTT CAWGQGEPLHF
TRBJ1-5 TRBV6-2/TRBV6-3 - TRBD1 TGTGCCAGCAGTTACCCCAGGGGGGGTAACAGCAATCAGCCCCAGCATTTT CASSYPRGGNSNQPQHF
TRBJ2-1 TRBV9 - - TGTGCCAGCAGCGTAGACTCCCACTACAATGAGCAGTTCTTC CASSVDSHYNEQFF
TRBJ2-3 TRBV5-4 - TRBD1 TGTGCCAGCAGCCGAAACAGGGGGAACGGCCTCGATACGCAGTATTTT CASSRNRGNGLDTQYF
TRBJ2-7 TRBV15 - - TGTGCCACCAGCAGGGAAGGGTCCCTTTTCTCCTACGAGCAGTACTTC CATSREGSLFSYEQYF
TRBJ2-5 TRBV6-5 - - TGTGCCAGCGTGGGGGCTAGGAAGACCCAGTACTTC CASVGARKTQYF
TRBJ1-2 TRBV15 few - TGTGCCACCAGCGCGGGACAAGACTATGGCTACACCTTC CATSAGQDYGYTF
TRBJ1-1 TRBV6-2/TRBV6-3 - - TGTGCCAGCAGTTACTCGGGAGGGGGTCTTGGGGCTTTCTTT CASSYSGGGLGAFF
TRBJ2-1 TRBV5-1 - - TGCGCCAGCAGCTTGGTCTACAATGAGCAGTTCTTC CASSLVYNEQFF
TRBJ2-7 TRBV12-3/TRBV12-4 - - TGTGCCAGCAGGGAGGGCTGGGACGAGCAGTACTTC CASREGWDEQYF
TRBJ1-6 TRBV3-1/TRBV3-2 - - TGTGCCAGCAGCCCCGGACAGAATAATTCACCCCTCCACTTT CASSPGQNNSPLHF
TRBJ2-3 TRBV7-9 - TRBD2 TGTGCCAGCAGCTCACGGGGGGATCCACCCCGTGGAGATACGCAGTATTTT CASSSRGDPPRGDTQYF
TRBJ1-1 TRBV10-2 - TRBD1 TGCGCCAGCAGCGCCCAGGGGGGCACTGAAGCTTTCTTT CASSAQGGTEAFF
TRBJ2-2 TRBV3-1/TRBV3-2 - - TGTGCCAGCAGGCTTACAGGGCCCAACACCGGGGAGCTGTTTTTT CASRLTGPNTGELFF
TRBJ1-3 TRBV30 - - TGTGCCTGGAGTCTTGGAAACACCATATATTTT CAWSLGNTIYF
TRBJ2-4 TRBV28 - - TGTGCCAGCAGTTCGAGCGGCAACCTAGCCAAAAACATTCAGTACTTC CASSSSGNLAKNIQYF
TRBJ1-1 TRBV5-1 - - TGCGCCAGCAGCCCAGGGACGGTAATGAACACTGAAGCTTTCTTT CASSPGTVMNTEAFF
TRBJ2-5 TRBV12-3/TRBV12-4 - - TGTGCCAGCACCCCCGGGGCCCAAGAGACCCAGTACTTC CASTPGAQETQYF
TRBJ2-5 TRBV7-2 - TRBD1 TGTGCCAGCAGCTTAAGGGGGCAGGAGACCCAGTACTTC CASSLRGQETQYF
TRBJ2-3 TRBV3-1/TRBV3-2 - TRBD2 TGTGCCAGCAGAATTAGCGGGTCTTCCACAGATACGCAGTATTTT CASRISGSSTDTQYF
TRBJ2-4 TRBV5-5 - - TGTGCCAGCAGCTTGGGAAGAGCCAAAAACATTCAGTACTTC CASSLGRAKNIQYF
TRBJ1-2 TRBV9 - - TGTGCCAGCAGCGTAGAGACGGCGGACTATGGCTACACCTTC CASSVETADYGYTF
TRBJ1-1 TRBV6-5 - - TGTGCCAGCAGTTATTCGGCTGGTCCTATCGGCACTGAAGCTTTCTTT CASSYSAGPIGTEAFF
TRBJ1-5 TRBV6-2/TRBV6-3 once - TGTGCCAGCAGTTACTCGAGGGGGGATACAAGCAATCAGCCCCAGCATTTT CASSYSRGDTSNQPQHF
TRBJ2-7 TRBV4-2 - - TGTGCCAGCAGTCAGGTAGGCGGAGACACTTCCTCCGAGCAGTACTTC CASSQVGGDTSSEQYF
TRBJ2-7 TRBV28 - - TGTGCCAGCACCGGGTCAGGAATCTACGAGCAGTACTTC CASTGSGIYEQYF
TRBJ1-4 TRBV27 - - TGTGCCAGCACTTTCAGATACGGTGAAAAACTGTTTTTT CASTFRYGEKLFF
TRBJ1-1 TRBV7-3 - TRBD1 TGTGCCAGCAGCGGACAGGGTGGGAACACTGAAGCTTTCTTT CASSGQGGNTEAFF
TRBJ2-7 TRBV3-1/TRBV3-2 - - TGTGCCAGCAGCCAAGATGGAGGGAGCGAGCAGTACTTC CASSQDGGSEQYF
TRBJ2-1 TRBV15 - - TGTGCCACCAGCAGAGGTTGGAGGGATGAGCAGTTCTTC CATSRGWRDEQFF
TRBJ2-1 TRBV6-5 once TRBD1 TGTGCCAGCAGGCGTGGGACAGATCATTACAATGAGCAGTTCTTC CASRRGTDHYNEQFF